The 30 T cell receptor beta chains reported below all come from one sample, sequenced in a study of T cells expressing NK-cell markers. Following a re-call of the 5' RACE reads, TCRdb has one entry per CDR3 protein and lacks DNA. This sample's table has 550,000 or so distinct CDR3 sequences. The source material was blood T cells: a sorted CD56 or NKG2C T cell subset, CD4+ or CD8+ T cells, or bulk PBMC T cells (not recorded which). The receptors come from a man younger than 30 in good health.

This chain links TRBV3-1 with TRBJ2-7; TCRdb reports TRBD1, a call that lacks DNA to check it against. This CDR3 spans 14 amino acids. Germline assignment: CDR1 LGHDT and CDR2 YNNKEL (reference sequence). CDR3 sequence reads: CAISDRAAADEQYF.

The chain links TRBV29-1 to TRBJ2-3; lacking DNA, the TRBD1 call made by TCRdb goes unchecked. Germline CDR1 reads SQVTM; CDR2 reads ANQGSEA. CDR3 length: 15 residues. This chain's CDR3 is CSVQKGGGSTDTQYF.

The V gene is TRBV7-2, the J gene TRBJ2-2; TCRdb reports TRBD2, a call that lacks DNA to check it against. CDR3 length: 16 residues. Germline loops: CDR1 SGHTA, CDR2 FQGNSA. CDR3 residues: CASSLVPGGGPGELFF.

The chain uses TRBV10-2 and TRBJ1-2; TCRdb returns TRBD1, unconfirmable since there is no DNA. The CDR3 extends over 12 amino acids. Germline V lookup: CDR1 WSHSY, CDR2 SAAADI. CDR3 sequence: CASWTGGYGYTF.

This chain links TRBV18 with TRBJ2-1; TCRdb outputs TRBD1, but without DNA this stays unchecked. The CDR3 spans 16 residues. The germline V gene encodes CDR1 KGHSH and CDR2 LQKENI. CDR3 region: CASSPDSIGAYNEQFF.

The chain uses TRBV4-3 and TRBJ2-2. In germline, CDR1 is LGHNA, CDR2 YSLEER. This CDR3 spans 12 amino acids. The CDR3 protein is CASSQVYGELFF.

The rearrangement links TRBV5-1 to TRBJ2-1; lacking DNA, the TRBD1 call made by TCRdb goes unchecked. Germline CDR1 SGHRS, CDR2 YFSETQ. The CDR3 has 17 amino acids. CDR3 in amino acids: CASSPKSPGQVGNEQFF. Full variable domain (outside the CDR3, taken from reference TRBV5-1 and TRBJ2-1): KAGVTQTPRYLIKTRGQQVTLSCSPISGHRSVSWYQQTPGQGLQFLFEYFSETQRNKGNFPGRFSGRQFSNSRSEMNVSTLELGDSALYLCASSPKSPGQVGNEQFFGPGTRLTVL.

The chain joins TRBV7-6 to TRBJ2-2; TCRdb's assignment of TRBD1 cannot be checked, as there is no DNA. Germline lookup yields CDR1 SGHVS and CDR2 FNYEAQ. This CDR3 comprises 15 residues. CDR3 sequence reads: CASSSRGRETGELFF.

CDR3 sequence: CASSYLQIISYNEQFF. The chain carries TRBV6-2 or TRBV6-3 and TRBJ2-1. Per the germline V gene, CDR1 is MNHEY and CDR2 is SVGEGT. The CDR3 totals 16 residues.

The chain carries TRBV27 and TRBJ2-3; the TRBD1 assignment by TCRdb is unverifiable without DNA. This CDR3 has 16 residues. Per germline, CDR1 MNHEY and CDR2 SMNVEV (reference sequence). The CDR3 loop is CASSPPGTAFTDTQYF.

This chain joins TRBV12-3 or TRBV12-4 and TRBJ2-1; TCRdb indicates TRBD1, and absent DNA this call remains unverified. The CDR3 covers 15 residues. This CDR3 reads CASSLDPGGYNEQFF.

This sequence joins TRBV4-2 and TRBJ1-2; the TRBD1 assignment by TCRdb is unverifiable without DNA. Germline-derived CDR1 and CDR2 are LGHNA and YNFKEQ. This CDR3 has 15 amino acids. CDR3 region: CASSPLETGASGYTF.

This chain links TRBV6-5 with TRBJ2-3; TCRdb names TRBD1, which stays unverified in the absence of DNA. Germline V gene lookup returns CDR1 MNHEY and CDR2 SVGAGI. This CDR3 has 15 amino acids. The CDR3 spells CASSYATRQADTQYF.

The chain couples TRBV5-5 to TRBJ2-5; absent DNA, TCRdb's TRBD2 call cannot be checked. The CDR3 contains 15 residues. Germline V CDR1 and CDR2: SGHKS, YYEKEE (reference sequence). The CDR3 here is CASRRLAGDQETQYF.

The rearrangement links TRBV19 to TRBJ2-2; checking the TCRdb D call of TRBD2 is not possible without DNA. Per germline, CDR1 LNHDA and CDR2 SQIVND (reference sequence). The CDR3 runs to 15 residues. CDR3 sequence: CASSPAGPYTGELFF.

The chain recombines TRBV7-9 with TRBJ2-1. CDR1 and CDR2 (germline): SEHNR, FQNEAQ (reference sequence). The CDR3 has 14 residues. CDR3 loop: CASSRPVASNEQFF.

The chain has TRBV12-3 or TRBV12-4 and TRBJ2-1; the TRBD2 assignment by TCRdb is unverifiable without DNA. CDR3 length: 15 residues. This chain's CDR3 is CASSSPAGVGNEQFF.

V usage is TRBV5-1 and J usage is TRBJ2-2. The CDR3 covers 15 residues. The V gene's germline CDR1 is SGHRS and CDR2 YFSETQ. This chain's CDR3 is CASSPNGPNTGELFF.

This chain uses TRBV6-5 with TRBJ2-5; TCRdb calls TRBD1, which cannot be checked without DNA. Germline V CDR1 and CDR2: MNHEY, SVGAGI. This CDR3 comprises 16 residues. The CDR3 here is CASSYFQGGVQETQYF.

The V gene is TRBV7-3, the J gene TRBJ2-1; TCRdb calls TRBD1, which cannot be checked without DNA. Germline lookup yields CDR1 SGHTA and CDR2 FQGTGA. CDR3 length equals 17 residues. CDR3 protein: CASSLRGDRADYNEQFF.

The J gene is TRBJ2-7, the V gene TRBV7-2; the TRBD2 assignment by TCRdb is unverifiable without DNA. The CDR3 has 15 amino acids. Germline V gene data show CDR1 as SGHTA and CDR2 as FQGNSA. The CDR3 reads CASSLVGAGAGEQYF.

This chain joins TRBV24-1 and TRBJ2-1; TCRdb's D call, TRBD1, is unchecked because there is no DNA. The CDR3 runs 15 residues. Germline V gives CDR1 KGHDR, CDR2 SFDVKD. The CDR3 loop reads CATSRGRRVSNEQFF.

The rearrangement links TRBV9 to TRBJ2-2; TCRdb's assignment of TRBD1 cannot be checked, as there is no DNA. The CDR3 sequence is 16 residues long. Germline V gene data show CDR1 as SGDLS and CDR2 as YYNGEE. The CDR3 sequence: CASSDHQGMNTGELFF.

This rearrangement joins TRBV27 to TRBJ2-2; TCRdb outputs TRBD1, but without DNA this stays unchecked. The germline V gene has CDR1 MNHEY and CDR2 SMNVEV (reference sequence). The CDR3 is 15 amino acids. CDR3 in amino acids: CASSPGQGWSGELFF.

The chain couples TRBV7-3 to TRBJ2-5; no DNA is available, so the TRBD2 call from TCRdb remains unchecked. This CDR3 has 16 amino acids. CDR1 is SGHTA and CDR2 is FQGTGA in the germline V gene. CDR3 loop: CASSLGGGGLGETQYF.

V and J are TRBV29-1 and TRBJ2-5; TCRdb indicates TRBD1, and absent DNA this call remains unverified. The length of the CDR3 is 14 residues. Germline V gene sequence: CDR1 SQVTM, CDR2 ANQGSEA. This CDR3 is CSVDGGPDEETQYF.

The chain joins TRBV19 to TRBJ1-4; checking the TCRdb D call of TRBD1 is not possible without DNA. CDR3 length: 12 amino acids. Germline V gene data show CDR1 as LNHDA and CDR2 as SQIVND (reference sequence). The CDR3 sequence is CASSYRREKLFF.

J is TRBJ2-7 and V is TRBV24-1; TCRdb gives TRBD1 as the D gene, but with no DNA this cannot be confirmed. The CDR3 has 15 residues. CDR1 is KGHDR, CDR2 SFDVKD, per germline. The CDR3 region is CATSDPRDRGDEQYF.

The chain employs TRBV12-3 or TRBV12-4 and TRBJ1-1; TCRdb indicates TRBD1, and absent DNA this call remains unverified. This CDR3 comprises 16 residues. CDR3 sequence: CASSSPSGHWNTEAFF.

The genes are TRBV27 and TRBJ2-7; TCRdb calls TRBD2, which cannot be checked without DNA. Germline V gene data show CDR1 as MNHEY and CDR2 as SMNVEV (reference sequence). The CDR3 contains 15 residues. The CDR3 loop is CASSLHREGSYEQYF.